This paragraph covers one T cell receptor (beta chain) sequence. The antigen is undetermined. This CDR3 comprises 14 residues. Germline V lookup: CDR1 SEHNR, CDR2 FQNEAQ (reference sequence). The ends were cut back, 3 bases at V and 2 bases at J, with 10 bases in the middle. This specimen belongs to a study of early T cells in non-severe SARS-CoV-2 infection. Study details: Chains stayed unpaired after sequencing of bulk RNA from unsorted whole blood. Study findings and constraints: Matching results from VDJdb favored anti-spike CD8 responses, leaving private and CD4 specificities undetected.

Individually, cDNA molecules had unique molecular identifiers attached to them. TCRdb used MiXCR to reprocess the 5' RACE reads, holding one entry per CDR3 protein. This table has about 76,000 distinct CDR3 sequences, about 11% appearing once. The chain recombines TRBV7-9 with TRBJ2-5, with D unclear. The sequenced sample consisted of whole blood. The receptor was derived from an adult who was a healthcare worker with PCR-confirmed SARS-CoV-2 infection or an uninfected control (not recorded which). This CDR3 is CASSFLTAQETQYF. For the CDR3, the DNA is TGTGCCAGCAGCTTTTTAACAGCTCAAGAGACCCAGTACTTC. The full variable domain, in which reference TRBV7-9 and TRBJ2-5 provide the parts outside the CDR3, is DTGVSQNPRHKITKRGQNVTFRCDPISEHNRLYWYRQTLGQGPEFLTYFQNEAQLEKSRLLSDRFSAERPKGSFSTLEIQRTEQGDSAMYLCASSFLTAQETQYFGPGTRLLVL.